These 14 T cell receptor beta chains were sequenced from one sample in a study of cytomegalovirus exposure and HLA in healthy donors. With 60 Vbeta and 13 Jbeta primers, the PCR was carried out. Here immunoSEQ multiplex PCR was the method, and the copy in TCRdb shows in-frame clones only, minus some. The sample has 200,000 or so clones, roughly four fifths seen once; the top ten hold roughly 2%. Sequenced input: PBMCs. The receptors come from a woman younger than 30 in good health and CMV-seropositive.

This chain joins TRBV15 and TRBJ1-4; maybe TRBD1 (6 bases). Trimming cost V 1 base and J 6 bases, with 15 bases left between them. The CDR3 extends over 16 amino acids. Germline V CDR1 and CDR2: LNHNV, YYDKDF (reference sequence). This chain's CDR3 is CATSRGRGGADEKLFF. The DNA of the CDR3 is TGTGCCACCAGCAGAGGAAGGGGGGGCGCGGATGAAAAACTGTTTTTT. Looking up the rest from reference TRBV15 and TRBJ1-4 gives the full variable domain: DAMVIQNPRYQVTQFGKPVTLSCSQTLNHNVMYWYQQKSSQAPKLLFHYYDKDFNNEADTPDNFQSRRPNTSFCFLDIRSPGLGDTAMYLCATSRGRGGADEKLFFGSGTQLSVL.

The V call is TRBV27, the J call TRBJ1-2, with D uncertain. Trimming removed 0 bases at V and 10 bases at J, with 9 bases between. Germline assignment: CDR1 MNHEY and CDR2 SMNVEV (reference sequence). The CDR3 runs to 12 residues. CDR3 region: CASSLSGRVYTF. The CDR3 region has the DNA TGTGCCAGCAGTTTATCCGGGCGGGTCTACACCTTC.

CDR3 loop: CSGADYEQYF. Here the CDR3 DNA reads TGCAGCGGAGCGGATTACGAGCAGTACTTC. The rearrangement joins TRBV29-1 to TRBJ2-7; TRBD2 might be the D (5 bases). The germline CDR1 and CDR2 sequences are SQVTM and ANQGSEA. Trimming stripped 7 bases from V and 4 bases from J, with 8 bases between. The CDR3 spans 10 residues.

The CDR3 nucleotides are TGTGCCAGCACGAGCTCCTACGAGCAGTACTTC. Protein product: CASTSSYEQYF. The chain recombines TRBV28 with TRBJ2-5; D unclear. The DNA end favors TRBJ2-7, so the J call may be wrong. CDR3 length equals 11 residues. Germline CDR1 reads MDHEN; CDR2 reads SYDVKM.

This clone was seen just once. The chain carries TRBV7-2 and TRBJ2-5; 9 nucleotides agree with TRBD2. Germline assignment: CDR1 SGHTA and CDR2 FQGNSA. Trimming cost V 8 bases and J 3 bases; bases outside gene matches: 7. The CDR3 spans 14 residues. Written as DNA, the CDR3 is TGTGCCAGCCGCCGCGGGGGGGTTGAAGAGACCCAGTACTTC. Translation gives CASRRGGVEETQYF.

This clone was seen just once. The V and J genes are TRBV5-4 and TRBJ1-2, with 9 positions matching TRBD1. Trimming removed 2 bases from V and 6 bases from J; junction bases left unmatched: 5. The CDR3 runs 14 residues. Germline V gene lookup returns CDR1 SGHNT and CDR2 YYREEE (reference sequence). The DNA of the CDR3 is TGTGCCAGCAGCTTTATGGGACAGGGTAATGGCTACACCTTC. It codes for CASSFMGQGNGYTF.

The chain links TRBV5-4 to TRBJ2-7; 7 positions match TRBD1. Germline V gene sequence: CDR1 SGHNT, CDR2 YYREEE (reference sequence). The J segment lost 0 bases and the V segment lost 2 bases, leaving 5 bases of the junction unmatched. This CDR3 contains 15 residues. Written as DNA, the CDR3 is TGTGCCAGCAGCTTTCCGGACAGGCCCTCCTACGAGCAGTACTTC. This gives the protein CASSFPDRPSYEQYF.

The chain carries TRBV14 and TRBJ1-6, with 9 nucleotides matching TRBD1. The germline CDR1 and CDR2 sequences are SGHDN and FVKESK. The V and J ends lost 3 bases and 7 bases, in that order; junction bases with no gene match: 4. This CDR3 has 15 amino acids. CDR3 region: CASSQGQGPNSPLHF. As DNA, the CDR3 is TGTGCCAGCAGCCAGGGACAGGGACCGAATTCACCCCTCCACTTT.

The table lists this clone with a few counts. The genes are TRBV2 and TRBJ1-2, with D possibly being TRBD1 (5 bases). With 6 bases removed from V and 8 bases from J, the gap between germline ends came to 13 bases. CDR3 length equals 12 residues. From germline, CDR1 is SNHLY and CDR2 FYNNEI. DNA of the CDR3: TGTGCCAGCAGAGACAGTTATGGAGGCTACACCTTC. It codes for CASRDSYGGYTF.

J is TRBJ2-4 and V is TRBV7-8; 8 bases are a match to TRBD1. The germline V gene has CDR1 SGHVS and CDR2 FQNEAQ. J was trimmed by 0 bases and V by 6 bases; bases with no gene match: 4. CDR3 length: 15 amino acids. The CDR3 loop reads CASRRDRGAKNIQYF. CDR3 nucleotide sequence: TGTGCCAGCAGACGAGACAGGGGAGCCAAAAACATTCAGTACTTC.

The rearrangement uses TRBV6-4 and TRBJ2-3; D unclear. Germline CDR1 and CDR2: MRHNA and SNTAGT. This CDR3 has 15 residues. V was trimmed by 0 bases and J by 3 bases, leaving 10 bases between them. CDR3 in DNA: TGTGCCAGCAGTGACTCAGCCCTAGAAACAGATACGCAGTATTTT. This translates into CASSDSALETDTQYF.

The chain joins TRBV5-1 to TRBJ1-4, with 8 bases aligning to TRBD1. With V trimmed by 1 base and J by 5 bases, 1 base remained unmatched. This CDR3 is built from 14 residues. CDR1 is SGHRS and CDR2 is YFSETQ in the germline V gene. This chain's CDR3 is CASSLRTGNEKLFF. The CDR3 region has the DNA TGCGCCAGCAGCTTGAGGACAGGGAATGAAAAACTGTTTTTT.

The chain employs TRBV28 and TRBJ1-3, with TRBD1 matching 8 bases. The V gene end was trimmed by 2 bases and the J gene end by 4 bases; junction bases not matched to a gene: 7. This CDR3 region has 16 residues. The V gene's germline CDR1 is MDHEN and CDR2 SYDVKM. The CDR3 DNA is TGTGCCAGCAGTTTACCCCAGTCAGGGGGCGGAAACACCATATATTTT. Amino acid sequence: CASSLPQSGGGNTIYF.

This clone was recorded once. The same CDR3 can be traced to other DNA sequences in this sample. The genes are TRBV7-9 and TRBJ2-5; the D is unclear. Germline values: CDR1 SEHNR, CDR2 FQNEAQ (reference sequence). The V gene lost 1 base and the J gene lost 5 bases, with 5 bases spanning the gap. This CDR3 contains 12 residues. Here the CDR3 reads CASSLGVETQYF. In DNA, the CDR3 is TGTGCCAGCAGCTTAGGCGTGGAGACCCAGTACTTC.